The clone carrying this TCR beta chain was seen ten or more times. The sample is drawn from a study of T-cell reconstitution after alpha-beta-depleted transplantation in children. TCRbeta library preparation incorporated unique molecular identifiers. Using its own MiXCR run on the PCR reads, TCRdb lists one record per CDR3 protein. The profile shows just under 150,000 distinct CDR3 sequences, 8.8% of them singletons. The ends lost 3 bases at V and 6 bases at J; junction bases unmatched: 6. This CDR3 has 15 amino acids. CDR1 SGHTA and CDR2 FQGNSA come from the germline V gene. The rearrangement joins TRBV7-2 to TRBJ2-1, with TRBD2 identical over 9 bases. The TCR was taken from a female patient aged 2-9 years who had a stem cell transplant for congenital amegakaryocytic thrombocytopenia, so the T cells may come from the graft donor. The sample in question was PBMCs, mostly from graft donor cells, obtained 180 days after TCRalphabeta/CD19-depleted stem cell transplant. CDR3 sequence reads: CASSFLAGVFNEQFF. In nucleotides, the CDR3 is TGTGCCAGCAGCTTCTTAGCGGGAGTTTTCAATGAGCAGTTCTTC. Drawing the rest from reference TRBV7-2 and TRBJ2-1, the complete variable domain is GAGVSQSPSNKVTEKGKDVELRCDPISGHTALYWYRQSLGQGLEFLIYFQGNSAPDKSGLPSDRFSAERTGGSVSTLTIQRTQQEDSAVYLCASSFLAGVFNEQFFGPGTRLTVL.